The clone carrying this T cell receptor beta chain has only one observation. Source study methods: Reference gene primer amplification gave estimated nucleated cell counts. Only in-frame clones appear in the TCRdb table, and some are missing; sequencing was by immunoSEQ multiplex PCR. The V and J calls and clone size were taken over from that table, and D and trimming were inferred from the DNA. This table holds around 62,000 clones, 93% found once. Germline loops: CDR1 SNHLY, CDR2 FYNNEI. The V gene lost 5 bases and the J gene lost 0 bases, with 9 bases spanning the gap. The length of the CDR3 is 14 residues. These data originate in a study of blood T cell repertoires in COVID-19. Turning to the study itself: Collection of acute and convalescent COVID-19 samples took place in the United States, Italy and Spain. PBMCs, B-cell-depleted T cells, or T cells were the source of the cDNA or gDNA that made up the material.

The chain is built from TRBV2 and TRBJ2-3; TRBD2 might be the D (6 bases). The origin of this receptor is a man in his 70s with active COVID-19. Sequences were obtained from peripheral blood. The CDR3 region has the DNA TGTGCCAGCAGTAAACTAGCTAGCACAGATACGCAGTATTTT. Protein: CASSKLASTDTQYF.